The clone carrying this TCR beta chain was recorded only once. Its antigen is as yet unknown. This CDR3 comprises 16 residues. Germline CDR1 reads SGHTA; CDR2 reads FQGNSA. After removal of 4 bases from V and 5 bases from J, the junction contained 6 bases not matched to a gene. These data belong to a study of CD4+ T cells in melanoma. Notes on the study in general: A reported correlation linked neoantigen-specific CD4+ T cells to CD8+, macrophage and B cell function. In melanoma, neoantigen-specific CD4+ T cells reportedly differed in differentiation state.

Sequencing was performed with immunoSEQ multiplex PCR; in TCRdb, only in-frame clones are kept and a portion is missing. This sample yields about 110,000 clones, of which approximately 92% are seen a single time; 3% to 4% belongs to the top ten. Specimen: peripheral blood. The chain links TRBV7-2 to TRBJ2-3; 13 bases are shared with TRBD2. The sequence was collected from a human donor with melanoma. For the CDR3, the DNA is TGTGCCAGCAGCTCAACTAGCGGGGGGGCCGGAGATACGCAGTATTTT. This translates into CASSSTSGGAGDTQYF.